The next 2 T cell receptor beta chains were all read from a single sample in a study of T-cell reconstitution after alpha-beta-depleted transplantation in children. Preparing the TCRbeta library involved the use of unique molecular identifiers. TCRdb reprocessed the PCR reads with MiXCR, giving one entry per CDR3 protein. The table records approximately 650,000 distinct CDR3 sequences, 13% of them present only once. The input for sequencing was PBMCs, taken before TCRalphabeta/CD19-depleted stem cell transplant. The receptors derive from a girl aged 2 to 10 with congenital amegakaryocytic thrombocytopenia, due to receive a stem cell transplant.

The V gene is TRBV4-2, the J gene TRBJ2-7; D uncertain. The CDR3 covers 15 residues. From germline, CDR1 is LGHNA and CDR2 YNFKEQ. V was pared by 4 bases and J by 1 base, with 14 bases between. The CDR3 DNA reads as TGTGCCAGCAGCCCCATATTGGCAGAGTCCTACGAGCAGTACTTC. Its translation: CASSPILAESYEQYF.

The V gene is TRBV29-1, the J gene TRBJ2-7; a weak D match, TRBD1 (5 bases). The CDR3 runs 15 residues. V dropped 4 bases and J dropped 6 bases, with 22 bases sitting between them. Germline CDR1 reads SQVTM; CDR2 reads ANQGSEA. In nucleotides, the CDR3 is TGCAGCGTTGCCCCCGGGCCCCCCTTTAGGGGCGAGCAGTACTTC. This translates into CSVAPGPPFRGEQYF.